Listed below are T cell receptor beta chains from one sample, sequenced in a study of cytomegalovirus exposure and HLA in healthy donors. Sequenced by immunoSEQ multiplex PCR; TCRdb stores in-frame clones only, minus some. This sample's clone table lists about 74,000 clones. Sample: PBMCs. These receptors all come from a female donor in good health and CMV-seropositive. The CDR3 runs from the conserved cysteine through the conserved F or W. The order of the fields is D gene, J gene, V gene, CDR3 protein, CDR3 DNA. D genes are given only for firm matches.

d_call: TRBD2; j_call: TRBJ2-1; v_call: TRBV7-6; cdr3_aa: CASSLVAGGRNEQFF; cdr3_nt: TGTGCCAGCAGCTTAGTGGCGGGGGGCAGAAATGAGCAGTTCTTC
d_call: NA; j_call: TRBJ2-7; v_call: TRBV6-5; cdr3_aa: CASSYSYGVRQYF; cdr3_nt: TGTGCCAGCAGTTACTCGTACGGAGTCAGGCAGTACTTC
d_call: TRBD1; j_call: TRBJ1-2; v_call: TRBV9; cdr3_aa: CASSVSITGAGGYTF; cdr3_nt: TGTGCCAGCAGCGTTTCAATAACAGGGGCTGGGGGCTACACCTTC
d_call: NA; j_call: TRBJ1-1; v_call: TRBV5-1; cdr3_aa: CASSGGAGERTEAFF; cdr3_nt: TGCGCCAGCAGCGGCGGGGCAGGAGAGAGGACTGAAGCTTTCTTT
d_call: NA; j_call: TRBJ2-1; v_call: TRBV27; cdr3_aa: CASSLQRARENEQFF; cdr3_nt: TGTGCCAGCAGTTTACAGCGGGCGAGGGAAAATGAGCAGTTCTTC
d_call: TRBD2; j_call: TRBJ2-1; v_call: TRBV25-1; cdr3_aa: CASSVGLAASNEQFF; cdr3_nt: TGTGCCAGCAGTGTGGGACTAGCGGCCTCCAATGAGCAGTTCTTC
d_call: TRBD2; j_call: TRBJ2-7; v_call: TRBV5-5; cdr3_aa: CASSLVGSGSWNEQYF; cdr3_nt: TGTGCCAGCAGCTTGGTGGGTAGCGGGAGTTGGAACGAGCAGTACTTC
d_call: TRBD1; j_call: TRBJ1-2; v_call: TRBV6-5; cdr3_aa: CASRPGTVYGYTF; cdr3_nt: TGTGCCAGCAGACCCGGGACAGTCTATGGCTACACCTTC
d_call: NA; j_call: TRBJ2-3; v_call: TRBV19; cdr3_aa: CASTPWADTDTQYF; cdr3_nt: TGTGCCAGTACCCCGTGGGCAGACACAGATACGCAGTATTTT
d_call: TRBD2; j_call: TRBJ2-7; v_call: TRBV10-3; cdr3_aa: CAISESSRGLAIRQYEQYF; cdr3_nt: TGTGCCATCAGTGAGTCGTCTCGGGGACTAGCGATAAGGCAGTACGAGCAGTACTTC
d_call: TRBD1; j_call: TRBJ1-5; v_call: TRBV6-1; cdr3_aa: CASTPDRASNQPQHF; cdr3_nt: TGTGCCAGCACCCCAGACAGGGCCAGCAATCAGCCCCAGCATTTT
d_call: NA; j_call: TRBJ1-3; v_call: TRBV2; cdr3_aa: CASSGGPQGRNTIYF; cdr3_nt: TGTGCCAGCAGTGGCGGGCCCCAAGGGAGAAACACCATATATTTT
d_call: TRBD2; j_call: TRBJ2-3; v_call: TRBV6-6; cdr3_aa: CASSYSLLAVTDTQYF; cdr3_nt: TGTGCCAGCAGTTACTCGTTACTAGCGGTGACAGATACGCAGTATTTT
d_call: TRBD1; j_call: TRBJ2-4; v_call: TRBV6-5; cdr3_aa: CASRTRTGGNIQYF; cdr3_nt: TGTGCCAGCAGAACAAGGACAGGGGGCAACATTCAGTACTTC
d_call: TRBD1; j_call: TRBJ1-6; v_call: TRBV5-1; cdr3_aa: CASSQMTGIGDSPLHF; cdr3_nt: TGCGCCAGCAGCCAGATGACAGGGATAGGCGATTCACCCCTCCACTTT
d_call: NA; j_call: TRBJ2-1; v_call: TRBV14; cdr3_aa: CASSQDWLEQFF; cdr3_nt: TGTGCCAGCAGCCAAGATTGGCTGGAGCAGTTCTTC
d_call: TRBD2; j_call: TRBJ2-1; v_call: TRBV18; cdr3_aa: CASSPISGGANNEQFF; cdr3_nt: TGTGCCAGCTCACCAATCAGCGGGGGGGCCAACAATGAGCAGTTCTTC
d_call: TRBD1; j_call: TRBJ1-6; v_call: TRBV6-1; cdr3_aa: CASSEVGQATFPLHF; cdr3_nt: TGTGCCAGCAGTGAAGTAGGACAGGCTACATTTCCCCTCCACTTT
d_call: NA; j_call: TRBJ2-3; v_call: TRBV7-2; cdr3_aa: CASSLGQSTDTQYF; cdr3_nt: TGTGCCAGCAGCTTAGGACAGTCCACAGATACGCAGTATTTT
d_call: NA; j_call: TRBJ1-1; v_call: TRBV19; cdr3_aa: CASTAGQNTEAFF; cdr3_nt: TGTGCCAGTACAGCGGGACAGAACACTGAAGCTTTCTTT
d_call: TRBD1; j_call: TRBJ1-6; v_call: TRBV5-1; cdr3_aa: CASSLNRQGANSPLHF; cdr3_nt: TGCGCCAGCAGCTTAAACCGACAGGGGGCGAATTCACCCCTCCACTTT
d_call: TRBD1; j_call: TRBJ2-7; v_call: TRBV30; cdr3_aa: CAWGGDRVSEQYF; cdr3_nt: TGTGCCTGGGGAGGGGACAGGGTCAGCGAGCAGTACTTC
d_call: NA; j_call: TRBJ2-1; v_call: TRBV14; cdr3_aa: CASSQLRLQGAYNEQFF; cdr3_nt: TGTGCCAGCAGCCAACTTCGCCTTCAGGGTGCCTACAATGAGCAGTTCTTC
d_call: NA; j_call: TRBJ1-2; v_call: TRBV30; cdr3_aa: CAWTEFYGGGASYGYTF; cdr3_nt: TGTGCCTGGACAGAATTTTACGGTGGAGGGGCCTCCTATGGCTACACCTTC
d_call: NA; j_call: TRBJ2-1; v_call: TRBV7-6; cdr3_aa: CASSLVDGSGYNEQFF; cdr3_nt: TGTGCCAGCAGCTTAGTCGACGGGAGTGGGTACAATGAGCAGTTCTTC
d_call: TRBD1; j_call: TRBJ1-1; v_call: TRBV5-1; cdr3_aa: CASSLRDSVGNTEAFF; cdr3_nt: TGCGCCAGCAGCTTGAGGGACAGCGTAGGTAACACTGAAGCTTTCTTT
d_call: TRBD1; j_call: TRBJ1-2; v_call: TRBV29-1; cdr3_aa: CSVEGQNYGYTF; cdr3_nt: TGCAGCGTTGAGGGACAGAACTATGGCTACACCTTC
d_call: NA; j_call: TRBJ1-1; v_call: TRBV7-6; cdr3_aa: CASSLRLTEEAFF; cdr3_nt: TGTGCCAGCAGCTTGCGATTAACCGAGGAAGCTTTCTTT